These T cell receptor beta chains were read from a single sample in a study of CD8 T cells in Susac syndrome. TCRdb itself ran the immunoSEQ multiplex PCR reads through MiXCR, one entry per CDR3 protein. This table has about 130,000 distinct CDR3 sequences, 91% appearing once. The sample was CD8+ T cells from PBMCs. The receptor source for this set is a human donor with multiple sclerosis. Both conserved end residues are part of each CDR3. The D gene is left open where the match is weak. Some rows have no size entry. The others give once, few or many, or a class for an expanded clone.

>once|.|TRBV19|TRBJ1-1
CASSPAGPHTEAFF
TGTGCCAGTAGTCCCGCAGGGCCCCACACTGAAGCTTTCTTT
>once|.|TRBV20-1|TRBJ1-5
CSAPSLGNQPQHF
TGCAGTGCCCCCAGTCTTGGCAATCAGCCCCAGCATTTT
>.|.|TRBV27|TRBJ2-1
CASSLSGASYNEQFF
TGTGCCAGCAGTTTAAGTGGGGCCTCCTACAATGAGCAGTTCTTC
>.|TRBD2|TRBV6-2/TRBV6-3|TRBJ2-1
CASSIAGVSSYNEQFF
TGTGCCAGCAGCATAGCGGGGGTAAGCTCCTACAATGAGCAGTTCTTC
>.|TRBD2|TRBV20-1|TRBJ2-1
CSASGRDSYNEQFF
TGCAGTGCTAGCGGGAGGGACTCCTACAATGAGCAGTTCTTC
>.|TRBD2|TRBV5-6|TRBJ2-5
CASSLGSGTQETQYF
TGTGCCAGCAGCTTGGGTAGCGGGACACAAGAGACCCAGTACTTC
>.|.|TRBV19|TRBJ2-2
CASSITGSNTGELFF
TGTGCCAGTAGTATTACAGGTTCGAACACCGGGGAGCTGTTTTTT
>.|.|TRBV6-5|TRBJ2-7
CASSYEGPPYEQYF
TGTGCCAGCAGTTATGAAGGGCCTCCCTACGAGCAGTACTTC
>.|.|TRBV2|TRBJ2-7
CASSDYTYEQYF
TGTGCCAGCAGTGACTACACCTACGAGCAGTACTTC
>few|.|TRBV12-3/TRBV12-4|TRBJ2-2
CASSSSGELFF
TGTGCCAGCAGTTCCAGCGGGGAGCTGTTTTTT
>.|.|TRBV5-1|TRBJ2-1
CASSLVGGNEQFF
TGCGCCAGCAGCTTGGTGGGGGGCAATGAGCAGTTCTTC
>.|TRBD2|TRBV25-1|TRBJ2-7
CASSPRGGRTYEQYF
TGTGCCAGCAGCCCTAGGGGCGGGAGAACTTACGAGCAGTACTTC
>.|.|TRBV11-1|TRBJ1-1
CASSRGRNTEAFF
TGTGCCAGCAGCAGAGGGCGAAACACTGAAGCTTTCTTT
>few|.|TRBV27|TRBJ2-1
CASSLESSYNEQFF
TGTGCCAGCAGTTTGGAAAGCTCCTACAATGAGCAGTTCTTC
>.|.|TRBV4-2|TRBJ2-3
CASSQGPGGPTDTQYF
TGTGCCAGCAGCCAAGGACCCGGAGGGCCCACAGATACGCAGTATTTT
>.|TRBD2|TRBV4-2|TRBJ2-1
CASSQDTSGRNNEQFF
TGTGCCAGCAGCCAAGATACGAGCGGGAGAAACAATGAGCAGTTCTTC
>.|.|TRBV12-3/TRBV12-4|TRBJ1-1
CASSVQGVEAFF
TGTGCCAGCAGTGTACAGGGAGTCGAAGCTTTCTTT
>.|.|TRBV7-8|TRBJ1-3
CASSSTGSGRDTIYF
TGTGCCAGCAGCTCGACGGGCTCCGGTAGGGACACCATATATTTT
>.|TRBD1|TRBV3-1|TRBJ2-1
CASTPGTGENEQFF
TGTGCCAGCACCCCCGGGACAGGAGAGAATGAGCAGTTCTTC
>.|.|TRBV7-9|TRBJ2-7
CASSPTGSYYEQYF
TGTGCCAGCAGTCCTACCGGGAGTTACTACGAGCAGTACTTC
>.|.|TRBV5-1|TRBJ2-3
CASSLVQDTQYF
TGCGCCAGCAGCTTGGTACAAGATACGCAGTATTTT
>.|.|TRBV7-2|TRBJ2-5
CASSLGTERGRETQYF
TGTGCCAGCAGCTTAGGAACGGAACGAGGGAGAGAGACCCAGTACTTC
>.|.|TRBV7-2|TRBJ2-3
CASSQTGIKGDTQYF
TGTGCCAGCAGCCAAACGGGGATTAAGGGAGATACGCAGTATTTT
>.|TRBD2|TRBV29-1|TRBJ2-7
CSVVTAGVIIGYEQYF
TGCAGCGTGGTAACCGCGGGAGTTATAATTGGCTACGAGCAGTACTTC
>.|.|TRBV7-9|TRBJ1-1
CASSLGGANTEAFF
TGTGCCAGCAGCTTAGGTGGGGCAAACACTGAAGCTTTCTTT
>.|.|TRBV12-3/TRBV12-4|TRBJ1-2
CASSADSYYGYTF
TGTGCCAGCAGTGCCGACAGCTACTATGGCTACACCTTC
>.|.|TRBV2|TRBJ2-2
CASSELGGGPGELFF
TGTGCCAGCAGTGAATTGGGTGGAGGTCCCGGGGAGCTGTTTTTT
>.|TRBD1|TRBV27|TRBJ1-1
CASGYTGGNTEAFF
TGTGCCAGCGGTTACACAGGGGGGAACACTGAAGCTTTCTTT
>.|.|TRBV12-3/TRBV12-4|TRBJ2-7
CASSWAQGYEQYF
TGTGCCAGCAGCTGGGCCCAGGGCTACGAGCAGTACTTC
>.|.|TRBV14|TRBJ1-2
CASSQFGYGNYGYTF
TGTGCCAGCAGCCAATTTGGGTATGGGAACTATGGCTACACCTTC
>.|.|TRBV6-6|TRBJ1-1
CASSPQEFSEAFF
TGTGCCAGCAGCCCACAGGAGTTCTCTGAAGCTTTCTTT
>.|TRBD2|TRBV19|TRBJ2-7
CASSLAGGGTYEQYF
TGTGCCAGTAGTCTAGCGGGAGGTGGGACCTACGAGCAGTACTTC
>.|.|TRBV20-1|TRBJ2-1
CSARTLAGTPEQFF
TGCAGTGCTAGAACCCTAGCCGGTACTCCGGAGCAGTTCTTC
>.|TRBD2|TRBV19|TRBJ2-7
CASSSTSGGLDEQYF
TGTGCCAGTAGTTCTACTAGCGGGGGGTTGGACGAGCAGTACTTC
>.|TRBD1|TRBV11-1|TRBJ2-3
CASSPGQGADTQYF
TGTGCCAGCAGCCCGGGACAGGGGGCAGATACGCAGTATTTT
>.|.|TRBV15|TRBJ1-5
CATSFVGWSNQPQHF
TGTGCCACCAGCTTCGTCGGGTGGAGCAATCAGCCCCAGCATTTT
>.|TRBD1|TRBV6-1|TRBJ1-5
CASSLRDRVYSNQPQHF
TGTGCCAGCAGTCTCCGGGACAGGGTATATAGCAATCAGCCCCAGCATTTT
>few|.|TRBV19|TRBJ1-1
CASSFLGAEAFF
TGTGCCAGTAGTTTCCTCGGGGCTGAAGCTTTCTTT
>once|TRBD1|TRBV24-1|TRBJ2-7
CATSDGQDLHNWDEQYF
TGTGCCACCAGTGATGGACAGGATCTCCACAATTGGGACGAGCAGTACTTC
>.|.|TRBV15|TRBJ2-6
CATSTSSSGANVLTF
TGTGCCACCAGCACATCCAGCTCTGGGGCCAACGTCCTGACTTTC
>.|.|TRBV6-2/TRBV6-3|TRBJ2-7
CASTISPPYEQYF
TGTGCCAGCACCATCTCACCCCCCTACGAGCAGTACTTC
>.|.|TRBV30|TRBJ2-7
CAWSLENRDYEQYF
TGTGCCTGGAGTCTGGAAAATCGGGACTACGAGCAGTACTTC
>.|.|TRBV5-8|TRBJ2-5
CASRGGRETQYF
TGTGCCAGCAGGGGGGGCAGAGAGACCCAGTACTTC